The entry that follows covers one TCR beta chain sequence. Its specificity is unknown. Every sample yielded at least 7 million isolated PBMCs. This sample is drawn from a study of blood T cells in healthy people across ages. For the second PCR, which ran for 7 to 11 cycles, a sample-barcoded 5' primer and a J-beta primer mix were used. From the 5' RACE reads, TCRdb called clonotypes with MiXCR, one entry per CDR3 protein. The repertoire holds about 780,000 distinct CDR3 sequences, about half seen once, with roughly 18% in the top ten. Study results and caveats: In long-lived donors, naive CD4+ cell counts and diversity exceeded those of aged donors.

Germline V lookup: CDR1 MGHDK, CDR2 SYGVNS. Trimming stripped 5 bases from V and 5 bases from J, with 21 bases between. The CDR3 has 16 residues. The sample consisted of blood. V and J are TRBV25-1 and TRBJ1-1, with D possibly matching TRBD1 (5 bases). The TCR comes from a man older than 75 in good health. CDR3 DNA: TGTGCCAGCAGTAGTGAAACAAGGGGCATGAGGACTGAAGCTTTCTTT. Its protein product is CASSSETRGMRTEAFF. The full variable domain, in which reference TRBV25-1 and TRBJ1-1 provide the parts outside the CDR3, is EADIYQTPRYLVIGTGKKITLECSQTMGHDKMYWYQQDPGMELHLIHYSYGVNSTEKGDLSSESTVSRIRTEHFPLTLESARPSHTSQYLCASSSETRGMRTEAFFGQGTRLTVV.